This T cell receptor beta chain was profiled in a study of cytomegalovirus exposure and HLA in healthy donors. This clone has a single count. The PCR was carried out with 60 Vbeta primers and 13 Jbeta primers. TCRdb's table, derived via immunoSEQ multiplex PCR, lists solely in-frame clones and lacks some. The table records around 160,000 clones, roughly 66% of them present only once. The ends lost 0 bases at V and 8 bases at J; junction bases unmatched: 11. The CDR3 sequence is 16 residues long. Germline CDR1 and CDR2: SGHRS and YFSETQ. The source material was PBMCs. This TCR was recovered from a young woman in good health and CMV-seronegative. V is TRBV5-1 and J is TRBJ1-2; 9 bases map to TRBD1. This CDR3 is CASSLAPPGQGGGYTF. DNA for the CDR3: TGCGCCAGCAGCTTGGCCCCCCCGGGACAGGGAGGAGGCTACACCTTC.